Presented here are 27 T cell receptor beta chains from one specimen sequenced in a study of patients and donors after allogeneic stem cell transplantation. TCRdb called the RT-PCR reads again in MiXCR, with one record for every CDR3 protein. This table has 190,000 or so distinct CDR3 sequences, 41% appearing once. The sequencing input was blood, either unsorted or a sorted T cell fraction (not recorded which). Source of these receptors: a human donor who was either an allogeneic HSCT recipient or a stem cell or donor lymphocyte infusion donor (not recorded which). It is not recorded whose cells these are; they may come from a transplant donor.

This sequence joins TRBV7-9 and TRBJ2-4; D gene ambiguous. CDR3 length equals 12 residues. The V gene lost 6 bases and the J gene lost 6 bases, with 9 bases spanning the gap. Germline loops: CDR1 SEHNR, CDR2 FQNEAQ (reference sequence). This CDR3 reads CASSSPGNIQYF. In DNA form, the CDR3 reads TGTGCCAGCAGTTCCCCGGGAAACATTCAGTACTTC.

This clonotype was counted a few times. This chain uses TRBV7-8 with TRBJ1-1; D call uncertain. This CDR3 region has 16 residues. The V end was cut by 4 bases, the J end by 4 bases, with 19 bases between. Germline CDR1 and CDR2: SGHVS and FQNEAQ. The CDR3 spells CASSSFFGDVVTEAFF. In DNA, the CDR3 is TGTGCCAGCAGCTCGTTCTTTGGGGATGTTGTCACTGAAGCTTTCTTT.

The chain employs TRBV6-5 and TRBJ1-5; D unclear. CDR3 length: 12 amino acids. Trimming took off 11 bases at V and 3 bases at J, with 11 bases between the two ends. From germline, CDR1 is MNHEY and CDR2 SVGAGI. The CDR3 region is CASNSYNQPQHF. DNA of the CDR3: TGTGCCTCAAACAGTTACAATCAGCCCCAGCATTTT.

This chain links TRBV12-3 or TRBV12-4 with TRBJ2-7; D gene unclear. The CDR3 sequence is 13 residues long. V lost 3 bases and J 2 bases, leaving 8 bases between the germline ends. CDR3 coding DNA: TGTGCCAGCAGTTTGGGCGCACCCTACGAGCAGTACTTC. Translating it yields CASSLGAPYEQYF.

This clonotype was found a few times. The chain links TRBV6-2 or TRBV6-3 to TRBJ1-1; no clear D gene. CDR1 and CDR2 from the germline V gene are MNHEY and SVGEGT. This CDR3 is 14 amino acids long. Trimming removed 3 bases at V and 4 bases at J, with 12 bases between. Written as DNA, the CDR3 is TGTGCCAGCAGTTATCGGATGGTGGGCACTGAAGCTTTCTTT. Residues: CASSYRMVGTEAFF.

The gene calls are TRBV14 and TRBJ1-6, with D tentatively TRBD1 (5 bases). V lost 1 base and J lost 18, with 16 bases in between. CDR3 size: 13 residues. CDR1 SGHDN and CDR2 FVKESK come from the germline V gene. The CDR3 sequence: CASSQGGIGPSHF. CDR3 nucleotide sequence: TGTGCCAGCAGCCAAGGGGGGATAGGACCTTCCCACTTT.

The chain recombines TRBV5-1 with TRBJ1-1, with 7 bases matching TRBD1. The CDR3 is 16 amino acids. Per germline, CDR1 SGHRS and CDR2 YFSETQ. The V gene end was trimmed by 4 bases and the J gene end by 0 bases; junction bases not matched to a gene: 9. The CDR3 spells CASSVMTGTMNTEAFF. CDR3 in DNA: TGCGCCAGCAGCGTCATGACAGGGACCATGAACACTGAAGCTTTCTTT.

This chain uses TRBV19 with TRBJ1-5; tentative D call: TRBD1 (5 bases). CDR1 and CDR2 from the germline V gene are LNHDA and SQIVND (reference sequence). The CDR3 is made up of 15 amino acids. V lost 7 bases and J lost 2, with 15 bases in between. Here the CDR3 DNA reads TGTGCCAGTACCCTCTGGGGAGGGGGCAATCAGCCCCAGCATTTT. Its protein is CASTLWGGGNQPQHF.

The chain carries TRBV7-9 and TRBJ1-1; D uncertain. V lost 7 bases to trimming and J lost 2 bases, with 8 bases between them. Germline CDR1 SEHNR, CDR2 FQNEAQ (reference sequence). The CDR3 spans 12 residues. CDR3 DNA sequence: TGTGCCAGCAACCCTAGTAACACTGAAGCTTTCTTT. Its protein is CASNPSNTEAFF. The whole variable domain, remainder taken from reference TRBV7-9 and TRBJ1-1, is DTGVSQNPRHKITKRGQNVTFRCDPISEHNRLYWYRQTLGQGPEFLTYFQNEAQLEKSRLLSDRFSAERPKGSFSTLEIQRTEQGDSAMYLCASNPSNTEAFFGQGTRLTVV.

This clonotype showed up many times. This sequence joins TRBV19 and TRBJ1-1, with 9 bases matching TRBD1. V lost 9 bases and J lost 5; bases outside the gene matches: 4. CDR3 length: 12 amino acids. Germline loops: CDR1 LNHDA, CDR2 SQIVND (reference sequence). The CDR3 protein is CASLTGGTEAFF. DNA for the CDR3: TGTGCCAGCCTGACAGGGGGGACTGAAGCTTTCTTT.

This clonotype appeared a few times. As DNA, the CDR3 is TGTGCCAGCAGCTTAGGAGGGGCCTCTTTAAACTATGGCTACACCTTC. Translated: CASSLGGASLNYGYTF. The V gene is TRBV13, the J gene TRBJ1-2; D perhaps matches TRBD1 (5 bases). The germline gives CDR1 PRHDT, CDR2 FYEKMQ (reference sequence). With 0 bases removed from V and 2 bases from J, the gap between germline ends came to 13 bases. The CDR3 is 16 residues long. Filled out from reference TRBV13 and TRBJ1-2, the complete variable domain reads AAGVIQSPRHLIKEKRETATLKCYPIPRHDTVYWYQQGPGQDPQFLISFYEKMQSDKGSIPDRFSAQQFSDYHSELNMSSLELGDSALYFCASSLGGASLNYGYTFGSGTRLTVV.

V and J are TRBV15 and TRBJ2-5; D uncertain. The CDR3 is 15 amino acids. Trimming stripped 6 bases from V and 0 bases from J, with 14 bases between. Germline lookup yields CDR1 LNHNV and CDR2 YYDKDF (reference sequence). DNA for the CDR3: TGTGCCACCAGTAGTGGGCAGGTGAACCAAGAGACCCAGTACTTC. This gives the protein CATSSGQVNQETQYF.

This clonotype was counted a few times. The V gene is TRBV28, the J gene TRBJ1-6; D is ambiguous. Per the germline V gene, CDR1 is MDHEN and CDR2 is SYDVKM. This CDR3 has 16 amino acids. The V gene lost 7 bases and the J gene lost 6 bases, with 19 bases spanning the gap. The CDR3 sequence is CASMGEQSAVNSPLHF. CDR3 coding DNA: TGTGCCAGCATGGGAGAACAATCGGCCGTTAATTCACCCCTCCACTTT. Based on the CDR3 plus reference TRBV28 and TRBJ1-6, the full variable domain is DVKVTQSSRYLVKRTGEKVFLECVQDMDHENMFWYRQDPGLGLRLIYFSYDVKMKEKGDIPEGYSVSREKKERFSLILESASTNQTSMYLCASMGEQSAVNSPLHFGNGTRLTVT.

In this sample, this clonotype turned up a few times. V is TRBV6-1 and J is TRBJ1-5; TRBD1 matches 7 bases. The germline V gene has CDR1 MNHNS and CDR2 SASEGT. The ends lost 3 bases at V and 4 bases at J; junction bases unmatched: 9. The CDR3 contains 16 residues. The CDR3 spells CASSDSFRDRNQPQHF. The CDR3 DNA sequence: TGTGCCAGCAGTGATTCTTTCCGGGACAGAAATCAGCCCCAGCATTTT.

This clonotype occurred a few times. This chain links TRBV7-8 with TRBJ1-3, with 7 nucleotides matching TRBD1. Germline assignment: CDR1 SGHVS and CDR2 FQNEAQ. After removal of 5 bases from V and 3 bases from J, the junction contained 10 bases not matched to a gene. The CDR3 runs 16 residues. The CDR3 bases are TGTGCCAGCAGCCAGGTCGAAGGGGGCTATGGAAACACCATATATTTT. Residues: CASSQVEGGYGNTIYF.

In its sample, this clonotype was seen a few times. The V gene is TRBV2, the J gene TRBJ1-1, with a tentative D call TRBD1 (6 bases). CDR3 length equals 15 residues. Deletions cut 2 bases from V and 3 bases from J, with 13 bases between. Germline-derived CDR1 and CDR2 are SNHLY and FYNNEI. Here the CDR3 DNA reads TGTGCCAGCAGTGAACCCAGCACAGGGCACACTGAAGCTTTCTTT. This codes for CASSEPSTGHTEAFF.

The CDR3 loop reads CASSQDVSWGFTQQFF. CDR3 nucleotides: TGTGCCAGCAGCCAAGATGTTTCCTGGGGGTTTACCCAGCAGTTCTTC. V gene TRBV3-1 combines with J gene TRBJ2-1; D may be TRBD1 or TRBD2 (5 bases each). CDR3 length: 16 residues. Germline-derived CDR1 and CDR2 are LGHDT and YNNKEL (reference sequence). V lost 0 bases and J lost 11, with 20 bases in between.

This clonotype was observed a handful of times. The chain carries TRBV29-1 and TRBJ1-2, with D perhaps TRBD1 (5 bases). The ends were cut back, 8 bases at V and 4 bases at J, with 14 bases in the middle. This CDR3 region has 12 residues. Germline-derived CDR1 and CDR2 are SQVTM and ANQGSEA. DNA for the CDR3: TGCAGCACCATTGACAGCCTCTATGGCTACACCTTC. Protein: CSTIDSLYGYTF. The full variable domain, in which reference TRBV29-1 and TRBJ1-2 provide the parts outside the CDR3, is SAVISQKPSRDICQRGTSLTIQCQVDSQVTMMFWYRQQPGQSLTLIATANQGSEATYESGFVIDKFPISRPNLTFSTLTVSNMSPEDSSIYLCSTIDSLYGYTFGSGTRLTVV.

The gene calls are TRBV7-9 and TRBJ2-1; D might be TRBD2 (5 bases). This CDR3 contains 13 residues. The V and J ends lost 11 bases and 0 bases respectively, with 11 bases between them. CDR1 and CDR2 from the germline V gene are SEHNR and FQNEAQ (reference sequence). Here the CDR3 reads CAGPTSSYNEQFF. For the CDR3, the DNA is TGTGCCGGACCAACTAGCTCCTACAATGAGCAGTTCTTC.

This clonotype was counted only a few times. CDR3 loop: CASSTGQGNYGYTF. As DNA, the CDR3 is TGTGCCAGCAGCACGGGACAGGGGAACTATGGCTACACCTTC. The rearrangement links TRBV7-9 to TRBJ1-2; 10 bases line up with TRBD1. Germline loops: CDR1 SEHNR, CDR2 FQNEAQ (reference sequence). The CDR3 contains 14 residues. The V segment lost 5 bases and the J segment 2 bases; nucleotides outside the gene matches: 2.

A few counts support this clonotype. This chain connects TRBV6-2 or TRBV6-3 to TRBJ1-5, with D possibly TRBD1 on 5 matching bases. Trimming left V 4 bases short and J 0 bases short, with 16 bases between. The CDR3 consists of 17 residues. Germline V gives CDR1 MNHEY, CDR2 SVGEGT. The DNA for the CDR3 is TGTGCCAGCAGTTTAAGCAGTGGGGGATATAGCAATCAGCCCCAGCATTTT. Encoded protein: CASSLSSGGYSNQPQHF.

The chain carries TRBV6-5 and TRBJ2-1, with D perhaps TRBD2 (5 bases). The CDR3 runs to 13 residues. Trimming stripped 6 bases from V and 10 bases from J, with 16 bases between. The germline V gene has CDR1 MNHEY and CDR2 SVGAGI. The CDR3 reads CASRLLAAGEQFF. The CDR3 DNA reads TGTGCCAGCAGATTACTCGCGGCGGGCGAGCAGTTCTTC.

In this sample, this clonotype turned up a few times. The J gene is TRBJ2-1, the V gene TRBV11-2; 7 bases map to TRBD1. CDR3 length: 17 residues. Germline V gene sequence: CDR1 SGHAT, CDR2 FQNNGV. V was pared by 5 bases and J by 4 bases, with 14 bases of the junction left unmatched. The CDR3 coding sequence is TGTGCCAGCAGCGAACACGCCGGGACAGACGGTTACAATGAGCAGTTCTTC. Translation gives CASSEHAGTDGYNEQFF.

This clonotype came up a few times. The J gene is TRBJ2-2, the V gene TRBV7-8; D gene ambiguous. The CDR3 consists of 12 residues. The V gene's germline CDR1 is SGHVS and CDR2 FQNEAQ. Deletions cut 5 bases from V and 2 bases from J, with 3 bases between. The chain's CDR3 is CASSTNTGELFF. The CDR3 DNA is TGTGCCAGCAGCACTAACACCGGGGAGCTGTTTTTT.

V is TRBV5-1 and J is TRBJ1-3; no clear D gene. The CDR3 is made up of 14 amino acids. Germline V lookup: CDR1 SGHRS, CDR2 YFSETQ. Trimming cost V 0 bases and J 3 bases, with 7 bases left between them. Written as DNA, the CDR3 is TGCGCCAGCAGCTTGGGGTCGAATGGAAACACCATATATTTT. It specifies CASSLGSNGNTIYF.

Written as DNA, the CDR3 is TGTGCCAGCAGTTTAAGGCGGATTGGTTCACCCCTCCACTTT. This codes for CASSLRRIGSPLHF. This sequence joins TRBV12-3 or TRBV12-4 and TRBJ1-6; D is unclear. The CDR3 extends over 14 amino acids. With 2 bases removed from V and 9 bases from J, the gap between germline ends came to 11 bases.

The V call is TRBV20-1, the J call TRBJ2-7; 9 bases are shared with TRBD2. Germline V gene sequence: CDR1 DFQATT, CDR2 SNEGSKA (reference sequence). V was pared by 4 bases and J by 1 base, with 5 bases of the junction left unmatched. This CDR3 is built from 14 residues. The DNA of the CDR3 is TGCAGTGCTAAAGCGGGACTAGCATCCTACGAGCAGTACTTC. Translated: CSAKAGLASYEQYF.